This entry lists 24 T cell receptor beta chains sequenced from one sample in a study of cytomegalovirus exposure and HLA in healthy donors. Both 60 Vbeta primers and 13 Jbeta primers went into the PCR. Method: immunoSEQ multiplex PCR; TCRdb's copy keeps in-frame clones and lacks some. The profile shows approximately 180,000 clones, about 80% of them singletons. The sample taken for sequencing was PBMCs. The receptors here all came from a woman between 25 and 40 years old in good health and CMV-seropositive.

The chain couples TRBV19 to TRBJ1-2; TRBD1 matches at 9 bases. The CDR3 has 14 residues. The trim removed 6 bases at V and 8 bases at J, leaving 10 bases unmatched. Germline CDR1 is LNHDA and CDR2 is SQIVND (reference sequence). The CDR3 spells CASSSGTGSGGYTF. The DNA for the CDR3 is TGTGCCAGTAGCTCCGGGACAGGGAGCGGCGGCTACACCTTC.

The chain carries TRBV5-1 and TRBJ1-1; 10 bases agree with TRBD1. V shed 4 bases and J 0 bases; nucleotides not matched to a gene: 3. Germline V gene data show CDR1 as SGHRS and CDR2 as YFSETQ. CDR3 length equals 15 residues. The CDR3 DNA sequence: TGCGCCAGCAGCGCGGGACAGGGGTTGAACACTGAAGCTTTCTTT. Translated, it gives CASSAGQGLNTEAFF. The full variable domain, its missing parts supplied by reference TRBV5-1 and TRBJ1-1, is KAGVTQTPRYLIKTRGQQVTLSCSPISGHRSVSWYQQTPGQGLQFLFEYFSETQRNKGNFPGRFSGRQFSNSRSEMNVSTLELGDSALYLCASSAGQGLNTEAFFGQGTRLTVV.

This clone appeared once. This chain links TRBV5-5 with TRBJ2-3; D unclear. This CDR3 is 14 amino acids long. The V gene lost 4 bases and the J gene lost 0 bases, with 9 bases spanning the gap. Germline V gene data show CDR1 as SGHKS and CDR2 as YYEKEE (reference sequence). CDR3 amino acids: CASSQPRSTDTQYF. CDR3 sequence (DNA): TGTGCCAGCAGCCAACCCAGGAGCACAGATACGCAGTATTTT.

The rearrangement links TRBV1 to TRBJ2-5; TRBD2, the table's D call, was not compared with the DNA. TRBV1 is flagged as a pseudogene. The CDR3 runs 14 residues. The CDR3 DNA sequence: TGCACCAGCAGCCGTTTCCGGCCGAGGGAGACCCAGTACTTC. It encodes CTSSRFRPRETQYF.

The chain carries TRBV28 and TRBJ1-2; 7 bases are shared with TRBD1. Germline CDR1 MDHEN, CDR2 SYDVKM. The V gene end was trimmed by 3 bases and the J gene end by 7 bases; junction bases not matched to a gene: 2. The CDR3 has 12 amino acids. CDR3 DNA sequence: TGTGCCAGCAGTTTTCCAGGGGGTGGCTACACCTTC. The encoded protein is CASSFPGGGYTF.

The CDR3 nucleotides are TGCGCCAGCAGTGGCGACGGAAGACAGGGGGGCTCCTACGAGCAGTACTTC. Translated: CASSGDGRQGGSYEQYF. V and J are TRBV10-2 and TRBJ2-7, with TRBD1 matching 9 bases. V lost 4 bases to trimming and J lost 0 bases; unmatched junction nucleotides: 10. Germline CDR1 WSHSY, CDR2 SAAADI. The CDR3 sequence is 17 residues long.

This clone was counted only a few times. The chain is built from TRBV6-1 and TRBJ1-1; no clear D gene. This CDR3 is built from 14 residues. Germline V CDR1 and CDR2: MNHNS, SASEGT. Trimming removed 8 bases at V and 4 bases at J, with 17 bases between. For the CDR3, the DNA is TGTGCCAGCGAGCGGAGGGTCGGTATCACTGAAGCTTTCTTT. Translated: CASERRVGITEAFF.

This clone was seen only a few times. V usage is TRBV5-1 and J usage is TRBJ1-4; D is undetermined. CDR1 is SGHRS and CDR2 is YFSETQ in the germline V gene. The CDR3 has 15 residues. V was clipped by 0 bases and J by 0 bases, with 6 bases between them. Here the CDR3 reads CASSLGVTTNEKLFF. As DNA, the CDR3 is TGCGCCAGCAGCTTGGGAGTCACAACTAATGAAAAACTGTTTTTT.

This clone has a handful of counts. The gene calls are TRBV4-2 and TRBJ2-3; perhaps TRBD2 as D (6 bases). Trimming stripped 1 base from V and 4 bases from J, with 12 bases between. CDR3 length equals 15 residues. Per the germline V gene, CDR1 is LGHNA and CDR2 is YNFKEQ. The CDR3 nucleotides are TGTGCCAGCAGCCAAGGGACGGGAGCCCCAGATACGCAGTATTTT. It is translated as CASSQGTGAPDTQYF.

The CDR3 bases are TGTGCCACCAGGACAGGGGGCGCGGGAGACTATGGCTACACCTTC. Translation gives CATRTGGAGDYGYTF. The chain has TRBV27 and TRBJ1-2, with TRBD1 identical over 11 bases. After removal of 10 bases from V and 3 bases from J, the junction contained 10 bases not matched to a gene. The length of the CDR3 is 15 residues. CDR1 is MNHEY and CDR2 is SMNVEV in the germline V gene (reference sequence).

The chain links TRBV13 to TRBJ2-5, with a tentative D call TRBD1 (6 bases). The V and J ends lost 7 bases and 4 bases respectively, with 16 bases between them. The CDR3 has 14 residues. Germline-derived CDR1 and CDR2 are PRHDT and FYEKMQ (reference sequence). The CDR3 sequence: CASTGQYGGETQYF. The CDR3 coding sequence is TGTGCCAGCACTGGACAGTACGGTGGAGAGACCCAGTACTTC. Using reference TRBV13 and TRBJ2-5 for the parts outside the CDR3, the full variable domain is AAGVIQSPRHLIKEKRETATLKCYPIPRHDTVYWYQQGPGQDPQFLISFYEKMQSDKGSIPDRFSAQQFSDYHSELNMSSLELGDSALYFCASTGQYGGETQYFGPGTRLLVL.

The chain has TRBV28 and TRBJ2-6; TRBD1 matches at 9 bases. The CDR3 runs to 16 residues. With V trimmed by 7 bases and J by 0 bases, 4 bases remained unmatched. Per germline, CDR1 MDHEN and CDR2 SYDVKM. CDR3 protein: CASTGTGSSGANVLTF. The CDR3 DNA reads TGTGCCAGCACCGGGACAGGGAGCTCTGGGGCCAACGTCCTGACTTTC.

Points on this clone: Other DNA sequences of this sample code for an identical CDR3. The CDR3 reads CASKEPRPGKLYGYTF. The CDR3, as DNA: TGTGCCAGCAAGGAACCTCGGCCCGGTAAACTATATGGCTACACCTTC. The chain links TRBV2 to TRBJ1-2; unclear D gene. Trimming removed 7 bases from V and 5 bases from J, with 23 bases in between. The CDR3 totals 16 residues. Per germline, CDR1 SNHLY and CDR2 FYNNEI.

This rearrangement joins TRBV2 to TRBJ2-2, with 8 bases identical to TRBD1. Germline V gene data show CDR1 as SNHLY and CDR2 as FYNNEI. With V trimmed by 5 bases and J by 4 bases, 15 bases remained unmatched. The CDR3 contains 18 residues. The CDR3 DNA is TGTGCCAGCAGTTGGGTCGCAGGGGGCGGACTGAGCACCGGGGAGCTGTTTTTT. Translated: CASSWVAGGGLSTGELFF.

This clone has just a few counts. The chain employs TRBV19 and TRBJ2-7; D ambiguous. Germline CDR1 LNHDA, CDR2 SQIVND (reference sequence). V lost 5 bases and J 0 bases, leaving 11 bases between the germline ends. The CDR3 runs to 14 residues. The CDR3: CASSPYVSSYEQYF. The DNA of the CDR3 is TGTGCCAGTAGTCCCTACGTTAGCTCCTACGAGCAGTACTTC.

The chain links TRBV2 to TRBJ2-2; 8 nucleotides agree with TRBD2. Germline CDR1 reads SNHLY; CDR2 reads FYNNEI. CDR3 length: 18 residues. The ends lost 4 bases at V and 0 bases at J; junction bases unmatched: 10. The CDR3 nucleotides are TGTGCCAGCAGTGTCCATACTACTAGCGGCGCGAACACCGGGGAGCTGTTTTTT. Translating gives CASSVHTTSGANTGELFF.

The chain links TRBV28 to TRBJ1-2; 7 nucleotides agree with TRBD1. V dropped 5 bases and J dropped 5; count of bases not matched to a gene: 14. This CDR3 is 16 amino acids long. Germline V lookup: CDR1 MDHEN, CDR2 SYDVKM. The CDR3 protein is CASSPPIPGTAYGYTF. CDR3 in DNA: TGTGCCAGCAGTCCCCCCATCCCTGGGACAGCTTATGGCTACACCTTC.

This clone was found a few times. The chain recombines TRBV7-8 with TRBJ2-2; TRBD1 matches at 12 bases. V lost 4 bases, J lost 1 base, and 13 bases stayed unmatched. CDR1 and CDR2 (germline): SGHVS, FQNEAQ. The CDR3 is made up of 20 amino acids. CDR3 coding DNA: TGTGCCAGCAGCTCCTTCACCGGGACAGGGGGCGCATGGAACACCGGGGAGCTGTTTTTT. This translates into CASSSFTGTGGAWNTGELFF.

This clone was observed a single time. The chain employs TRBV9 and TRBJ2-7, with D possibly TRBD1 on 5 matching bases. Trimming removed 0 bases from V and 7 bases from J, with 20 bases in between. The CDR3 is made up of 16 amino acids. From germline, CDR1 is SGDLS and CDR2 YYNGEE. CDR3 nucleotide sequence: TGTGCCAGCAGCGTAGTCCCCCTAGGGGCCATGGGGGAGCAGTACTTC. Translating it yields CASSVVPLGAMGEQYF.

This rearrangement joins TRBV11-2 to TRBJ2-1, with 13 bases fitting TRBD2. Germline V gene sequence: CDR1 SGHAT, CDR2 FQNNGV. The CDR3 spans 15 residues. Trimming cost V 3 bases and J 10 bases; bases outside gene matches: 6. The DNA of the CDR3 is TGTGCCAGCAGCTTGACGGGACTAGCGGGATTCGAGCAGTTCTTC. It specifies CASSLTGLAGFEQFF.

The CDR3 protein is CASSPSGLAAQETQYF. The CDR3 bases are TGTGCCAGCAGCCCTAGTGGACTAGCGGCCCAAGAGACCCAGTACTTC. The V and J genes are TRBV9 and TRBJ2-5, with 10 bases fitting TRBD2. Germline lookup yields CDR1 SGDLS and CDR2 YYNGEE. This CDR3 has 16 amino acids. Trimming removed 4 bases from V and 1 base from J; junction bases left unmatched: 7.

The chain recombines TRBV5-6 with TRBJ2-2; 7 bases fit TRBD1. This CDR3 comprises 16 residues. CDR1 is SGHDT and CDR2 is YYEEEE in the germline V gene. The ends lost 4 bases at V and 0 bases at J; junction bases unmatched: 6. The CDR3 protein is CASSNRDRSNTGELFF. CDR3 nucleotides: TGTGCCAGCAGCAATCGGGACAGATCGAACACCGGGGAGCTGTTTTTT.

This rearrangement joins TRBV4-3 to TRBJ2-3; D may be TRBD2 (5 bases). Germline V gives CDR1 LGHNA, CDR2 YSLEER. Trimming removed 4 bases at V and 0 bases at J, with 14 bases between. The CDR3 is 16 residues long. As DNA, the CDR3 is TGCGCCAGCAGCCCGAGCGGACGGAGTAGCACAGATACGCAGTATTTT. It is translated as CASSPSGRSSTDTQYF.

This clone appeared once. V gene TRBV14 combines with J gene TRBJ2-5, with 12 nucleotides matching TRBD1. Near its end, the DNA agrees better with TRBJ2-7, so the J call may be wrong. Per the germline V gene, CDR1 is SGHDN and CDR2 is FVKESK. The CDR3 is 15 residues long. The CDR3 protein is CASSRGQGAFYEQYF. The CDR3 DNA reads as TGTGCCAGCAGCCGGGGACAGGGGGCATTTTACGAGCAGTACTTC.